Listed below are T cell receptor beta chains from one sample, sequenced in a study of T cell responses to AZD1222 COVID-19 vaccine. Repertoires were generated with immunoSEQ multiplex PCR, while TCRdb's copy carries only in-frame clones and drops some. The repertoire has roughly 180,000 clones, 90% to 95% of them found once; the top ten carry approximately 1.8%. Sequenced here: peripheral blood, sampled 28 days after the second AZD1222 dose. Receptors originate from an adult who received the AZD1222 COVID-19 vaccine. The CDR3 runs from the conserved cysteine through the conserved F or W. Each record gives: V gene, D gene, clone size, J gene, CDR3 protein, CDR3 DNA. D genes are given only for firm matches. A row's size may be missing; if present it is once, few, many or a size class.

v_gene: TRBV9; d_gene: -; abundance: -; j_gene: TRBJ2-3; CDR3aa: CASSVGVDTQYF; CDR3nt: TGTGCCAGCAGCGTAGGGGTAGATACGCAGTATTTT
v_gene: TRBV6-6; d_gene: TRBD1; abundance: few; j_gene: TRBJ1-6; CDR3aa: CASSMTGVFSPLHF; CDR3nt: TGTGCCAGCAGTATGACAGGGGTTTTTTCACCCCTCCACTTT
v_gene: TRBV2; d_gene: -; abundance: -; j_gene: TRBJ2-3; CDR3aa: CASNKIGGSDTQYF; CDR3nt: TGTGCCAGCAACAAAATTGGGGGGTCGGATACGCAGTATTTT
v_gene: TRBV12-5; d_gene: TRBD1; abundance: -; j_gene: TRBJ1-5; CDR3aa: CASGLSAGGLLYSNQPQHF; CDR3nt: TGTGCTAGTGGTTTGTCGGCAGGGGGCCTGCTGTATAGCAATCAGCCCCAGCATTTT
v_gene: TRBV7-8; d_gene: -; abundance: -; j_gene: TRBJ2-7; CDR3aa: CASSLDRGRAAIEQYF; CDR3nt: TGTGCCAGCAGCTTAGATCGGGGCAGGGCGGCCATCGAGCAGTACTTC
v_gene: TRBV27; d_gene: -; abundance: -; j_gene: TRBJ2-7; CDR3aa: CASSSVSFRSLYEQYF; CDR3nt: TGTGCCAGCAGTTCGGTCAGTTTCCGGAGCCTCTACGAGCAGTACTTC
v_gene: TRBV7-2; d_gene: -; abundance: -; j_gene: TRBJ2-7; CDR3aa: CASSLWGYEQYF; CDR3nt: TGTGCCAGCAGCTTATGGGGGTACGAGCAGTACTTC
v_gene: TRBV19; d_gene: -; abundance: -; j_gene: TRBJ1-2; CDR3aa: CASTGTLLYGYTF; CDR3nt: TGTGCCAGTACCGGGACACTGCTCTATGGCTACACCTTC
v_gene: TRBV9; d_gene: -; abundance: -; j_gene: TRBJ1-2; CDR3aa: CASSPSGAHYGYTF; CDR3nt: TGTGCCAGCAGCCCTAGCGGGGCGCACTATGGCTACACCTTC
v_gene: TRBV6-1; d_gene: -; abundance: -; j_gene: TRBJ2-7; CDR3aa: CASSGDAGGAIYEQYF; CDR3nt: TGTGCCAGCAGTGGGGACGCGGGCGGGGCAATTTACGAGCAGTACTTC
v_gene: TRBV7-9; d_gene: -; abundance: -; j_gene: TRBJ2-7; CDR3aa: CASSLSRGPYEQYF; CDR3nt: TGTGCCAGCAGCTTAAGTCGGGGGCCCTACGAGCAGTACTTC
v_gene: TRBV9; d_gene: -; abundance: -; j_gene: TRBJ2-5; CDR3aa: CASSVAPLTDRPKRGYQETQYF; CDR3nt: TGTGCCAGCAGCGTAGCTCCCCTCACCGACAGGCCAAAGAGGGGGTACCAAGAGACCCAGTACTTC
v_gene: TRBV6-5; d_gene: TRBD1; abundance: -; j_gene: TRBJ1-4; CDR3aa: CASKMDRGREKLFF; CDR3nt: TGTGCCAGCAAAATGGACAGGGGGCGCGAAAAACTGTTTTTT
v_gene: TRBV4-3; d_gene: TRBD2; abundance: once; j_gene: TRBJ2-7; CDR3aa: CASSQDWLAGASYEQYF; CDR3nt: TGCGCCAGCAGCCAAGATTGGCTAGCGGGGGCCTCCTACGAGCAGTACTTC
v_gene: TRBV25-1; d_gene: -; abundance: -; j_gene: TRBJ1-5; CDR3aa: CASSGQVSNQPQHF; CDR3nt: TGTGCCAGCAGTGGACAGGTTAGCAATCAGCCCCAGCATTTT
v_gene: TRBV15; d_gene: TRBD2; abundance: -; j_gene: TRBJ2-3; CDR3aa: CATSRGRRGGPDTQYF; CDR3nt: TGTGCCACCAGCAGAGGTCGGCGGGGGGGCCCAGATACGCAGTATTTT
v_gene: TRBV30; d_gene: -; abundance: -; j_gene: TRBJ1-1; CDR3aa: CAWSPSGGGEAFF; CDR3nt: TGTGCCTGGAGTCCGTCGGGGGGCGGTGAAGCTTTCTTT
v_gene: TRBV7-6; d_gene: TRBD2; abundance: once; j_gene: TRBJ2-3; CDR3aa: CASSPGLAGPTDTQYF; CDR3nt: TGTGCCAGCAGCCCGGGACTAGCGGGACCGACAGATACGCAGTATTTT
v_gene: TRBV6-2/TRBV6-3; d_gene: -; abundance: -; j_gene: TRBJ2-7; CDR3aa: CASSYTSYEQYF; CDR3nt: TGTGCCAGCAGTTATACATCCTACGAGCAGTACTTC
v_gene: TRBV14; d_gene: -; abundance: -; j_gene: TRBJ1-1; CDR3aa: CASSPGTHNTEAFF; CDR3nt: TGTGCCAGCAGCCCAGGGACCCATAACACTGAAGCTTTCTTT
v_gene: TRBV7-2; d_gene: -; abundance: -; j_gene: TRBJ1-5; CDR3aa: CASSFDRRTNQPQHF; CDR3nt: TGTGCCAGCAGCTTTGATCGGCGTACCAATCAGCCCCAGCATTTT
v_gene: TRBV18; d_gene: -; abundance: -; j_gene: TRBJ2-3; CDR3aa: CASSPARTDTQYF; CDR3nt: TGTGCCAGCTCACCGGCGCGCACAGATACGCAGTATTTT
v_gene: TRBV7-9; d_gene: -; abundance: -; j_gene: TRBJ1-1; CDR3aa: CASSLGFRDTEAFF; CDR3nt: TGTGCCAGCAGCTTAGGTTTCAGGGACACTGAAGCTTTCTTT
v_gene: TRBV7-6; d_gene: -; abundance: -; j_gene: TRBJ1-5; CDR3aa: CASSLVMAGEDSNQPQHF; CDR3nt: TGTGCCAGCAGCTTAGTCATGGCAGGGGAGGATAGCAATCAGCCCCAGCATTTT
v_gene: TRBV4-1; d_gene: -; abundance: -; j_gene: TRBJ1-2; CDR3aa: CASSFRPENYGYTF; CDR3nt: TGCGCCAGCAGCTTTCGGCCGGAAAACTATGGCTACACCTTC
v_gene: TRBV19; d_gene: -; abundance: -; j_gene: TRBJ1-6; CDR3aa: CASSFVQGKESPLHF; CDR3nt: TGTGCCAGTAGTTTTGTCCAGGGGAAGGAATCACCCCTCCACTTT
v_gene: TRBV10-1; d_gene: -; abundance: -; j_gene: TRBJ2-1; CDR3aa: CASSESLRLGAYNEQFF; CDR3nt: TGCGCCAGCAGTGAGTCGCTCAGACTAGGGGCGTACAATGAGCAGTTCTTC
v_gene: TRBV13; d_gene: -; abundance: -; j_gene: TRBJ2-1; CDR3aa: CASSFNRVGEQFF; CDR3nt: TGTGCCAGCAGCTTTAATCGAGTGGGTGAGCAGTTCTTC
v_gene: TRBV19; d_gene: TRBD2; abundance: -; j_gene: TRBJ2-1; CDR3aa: CASTPGGGRHEQFF; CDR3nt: TGTGCCAGTACCCCCGGCGGGGGGAGACATGAGCAGTTCTTC
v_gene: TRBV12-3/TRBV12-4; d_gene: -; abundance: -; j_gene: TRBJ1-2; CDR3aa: CASSPRWEGGYTF; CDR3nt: TGTGCCAGCAGTCCCCGGTGGGAAGGGGGCTACACCTTC
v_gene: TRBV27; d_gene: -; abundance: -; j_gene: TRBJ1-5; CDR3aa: CASSLSPGPSGPQHF; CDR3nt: TGTGCCAGCAGTTTATCGCCAGGCCCCTCAGGGCCCCAGCATTTT
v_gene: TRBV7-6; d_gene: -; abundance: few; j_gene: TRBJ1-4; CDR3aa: CASSLSGQRGEKLFF; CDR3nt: TGTGCCAGCAGCTTATCGGGACAAAGAGGTGAAAAACTGTTTTTT
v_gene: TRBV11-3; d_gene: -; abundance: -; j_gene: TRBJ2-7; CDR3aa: CASSLGGAAYEQYF; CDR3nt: TGTGCCAGCAGCTTAGGAGGGGCCGCCTACGAGCAGTACTTC
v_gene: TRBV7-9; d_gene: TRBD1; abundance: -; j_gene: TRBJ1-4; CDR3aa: CASSSTGTGRRTNEKLFF; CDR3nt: TGTGCCAGCAGCTCTACCGGGACAGGGCGTAGAACTAATGAAAAACTGTTTTTT
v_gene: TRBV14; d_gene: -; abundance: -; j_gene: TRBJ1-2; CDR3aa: CASSQGTASTF; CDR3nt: TGTGCCAGCAGCCAAGGGACAGCGTCCACCTTC
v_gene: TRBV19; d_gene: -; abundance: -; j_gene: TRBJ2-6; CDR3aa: CASIAPRSGANVLTF; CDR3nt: TGTGCCAGTATTGCACCTCGTTCTGGGGCCAACGTCCTGACTTTC
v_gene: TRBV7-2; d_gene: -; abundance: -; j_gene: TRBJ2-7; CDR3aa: CASSFYYEQYF; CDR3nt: TGTGCCAGCAGCTTCTACTACGAGCAGTACTTC
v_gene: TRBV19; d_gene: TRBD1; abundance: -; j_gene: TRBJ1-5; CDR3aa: CASSQGQGISNQPQHF; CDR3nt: TGTGCCAGTAGTCAGGGACAGGGAATTAGCAATCAGCCCCAGCATTTT
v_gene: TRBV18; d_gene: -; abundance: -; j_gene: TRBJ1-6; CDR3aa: CASSPEGIGNSPLHF; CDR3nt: TGTGCCAGCTCACCAGAGGGAATTGGGAATTCACCCCTCCACTTT
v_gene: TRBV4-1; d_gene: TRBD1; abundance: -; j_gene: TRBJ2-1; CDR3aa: CASSQEPGQGAQNEQFF; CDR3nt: TGCGCCAGCAGCCAAGAGCCGGGACAGGGGGCGCAAAATGAGCAGTTCTTC